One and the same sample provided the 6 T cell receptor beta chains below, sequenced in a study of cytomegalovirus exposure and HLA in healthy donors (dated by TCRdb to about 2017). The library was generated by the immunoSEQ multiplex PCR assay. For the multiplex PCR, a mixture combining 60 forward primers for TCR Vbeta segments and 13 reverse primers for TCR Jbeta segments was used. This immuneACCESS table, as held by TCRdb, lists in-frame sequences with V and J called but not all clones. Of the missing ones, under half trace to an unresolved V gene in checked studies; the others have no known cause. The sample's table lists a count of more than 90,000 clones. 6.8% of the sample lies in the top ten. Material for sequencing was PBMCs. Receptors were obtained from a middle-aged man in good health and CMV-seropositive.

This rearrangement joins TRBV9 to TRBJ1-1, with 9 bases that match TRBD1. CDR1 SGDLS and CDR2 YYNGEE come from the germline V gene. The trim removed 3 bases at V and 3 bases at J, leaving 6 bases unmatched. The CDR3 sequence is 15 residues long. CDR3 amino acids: CASSDGTGFDTEAFF. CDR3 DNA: TGTGCCAGCAGCGATGGGACAGGGTTTGACACTGAAGCTTTCTTT. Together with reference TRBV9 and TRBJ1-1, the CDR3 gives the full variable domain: DSGVTQTPKHLITATGQRVTLRCSPRSGDLSVYWYQQSLDQGLQFLIQYYNGEERAKGNILERFSAQQFPDLHSELNLSSLELGDSALYFCASSDGTGFDTEAFFGQGTRLTVV.

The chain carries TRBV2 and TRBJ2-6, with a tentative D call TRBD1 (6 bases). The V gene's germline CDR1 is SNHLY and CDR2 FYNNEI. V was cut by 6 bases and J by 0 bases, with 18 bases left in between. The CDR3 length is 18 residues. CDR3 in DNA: TGTGCCAGCAGAGACCGGGACACACATAGCTCTGGGGCCAACGTCCTGACTTTC. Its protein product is CASRDRDTHSSGANVLTF.

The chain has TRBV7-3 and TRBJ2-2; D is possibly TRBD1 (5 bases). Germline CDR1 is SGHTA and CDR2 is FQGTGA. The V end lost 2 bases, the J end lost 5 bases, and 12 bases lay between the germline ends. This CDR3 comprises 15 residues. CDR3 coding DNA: TGTGCCAGCAGCTTAGGGCAGGGTGGAACCGGGGAGCTGTTTTTT. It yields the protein CASSLGQGGTGELFF.

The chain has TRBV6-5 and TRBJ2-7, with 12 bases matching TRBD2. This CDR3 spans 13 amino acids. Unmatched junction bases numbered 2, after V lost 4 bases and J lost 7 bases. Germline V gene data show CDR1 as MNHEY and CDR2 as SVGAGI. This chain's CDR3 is CASSWTSGTEQYF. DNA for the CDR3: TGTGCCAGCAGTTGGACTAGCGGGACAGAGCAGTACTTC.

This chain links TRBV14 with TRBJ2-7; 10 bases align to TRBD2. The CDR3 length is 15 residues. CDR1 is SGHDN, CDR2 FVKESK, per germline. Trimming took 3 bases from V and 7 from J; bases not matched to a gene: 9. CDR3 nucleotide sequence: TGTGCCAGCAGCCATGGAGCGGGAGGGCCAAAAGAGCAGTACTTC. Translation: CASSHGAGGPKEQYF.

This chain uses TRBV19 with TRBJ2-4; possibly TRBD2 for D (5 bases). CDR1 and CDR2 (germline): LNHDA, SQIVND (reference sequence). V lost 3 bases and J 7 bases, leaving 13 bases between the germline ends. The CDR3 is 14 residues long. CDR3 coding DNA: TGTGCCAGTAGTATGGGTTGGAGGAGCAACATTCAGTACTTC. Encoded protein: CASSMGWRSNIQYF.